These 16 T cell receptor beta chains originate from one sample sequenced in a study of shared clonotypes between healthy human individuals. The naive CD8 subset, CD45RO-negative cells positively selected for CCR7, excluded terminally differentiated effector memory CD45RA+ cells. Libraries were prepared by immunoSEQ multiplex PCR; TCRdb keeps only in-frame clonotypes and omits some of them. This repertoire shows 2 million to 2.5 million clones, about 95% found once; its top ten account for roughly 1%. Sequencing was done on a sample of naive CD8+ T cells sorted from blood. All receptors derive from a man younger than 35 in good health.

The chain recombines TRBV9 with TRBJ2-7; 9 bases are shared with TRBD1. CDR1 and CDR2 from the germline V gene are SGDLS and YYNGEE. The CDR3 is 16 residues long. J was trimmed by 4 bases and V by 3 bases; bases with no gene match: 11. The CDR3 DNA sequence: TGTGCCAGCAGCGCCCCCACCGGGACAGGGACTTACGAGCAGTACTTC. Its translation: CASSAPTGTGTYEQYF.

J is TRBJ1-1 and V is TRBV28; 9 nucleotides match TRBD1. The V segment lost 6 bases and the J segment 4 bases; nucleotides outside the gene matches: 9. Germline V CDR1 and CDR2: MDHEN, SYDVKM. This CDR3 spans 15 amino acids. Written as DNA, the CDR3 is TGTGCCAGCAGCTCCCCCGAGACAGGGGGCACTGAAGCTTTCTTT. Protein: CASSSPETGGTEAFF.

V gene TRBV6-5 combines with J gene TRBJ2-1, with a possible D match to TRBD1 (5 bases). The CDR3 loop spans 14 amino acids. V lost 0 bases and J lost 9, with 12 bases in between. Germline V gene data show CDR1 as MNHEY and CDR2 as SVGAGI. DNA of the CDR3: TGTGCCAGCAGTTACTCGAATTTAGGGGTTGAGCAGTTCTTC. This encodes CASSYSNLGVEQFF.

This clone was detected once. V and J are TRBV2 and TRBJ2-3, with D uncertain. V dropped 3 bases and J dropped 1 base, with 11 bases sitting between them. CDR1 is SNHLY, CDR2 FYNNEI, per germline. The CDR3 is 15 residues long. This chain's CDR3 is CASSDWPQGTDTQYF. The CDR3 region has the DNA TGTGCCAGCAGTGATTGGCCCCAAGGCACAGATACGCAGTATTTT.

V gene TRBV7-9 combines with J gene TRBJ2-7, with 7 bases matching TRBD2. The CDR3 covers 13 residues. Trimming took 6 bases from V and 6 from J; bases not matched to a gene: 8. Germline V gene data show CDR1 as SEHNR and CDR2 as FQNEAQ (reference sequence). CDR3 nucleotide sequence: TGTGCCAGCAGGGGGTTTTCGGGAGGCGAGCAGTACTTC. Protein: CASRGFSGGEQYF.

The chain carries TRBV6-5 and TRBJ1-2; perhaps TRBD1 as D (5 bases). This CDR3 region has 15 residues. Germline loops: CDR1 MNHEY, CDR2 SVGAGI. Trimming removed 4 bases from V and 8 bases from J, with 20 bases in between. The CDR3 nucleotides are TGTGCCAGCAGTTTCTTTCAGGGAAGCATGGAGGGCTACACCTTC. It yields the protein CASSFFQGSMEGYTF.

This clone was detected only once. The rearrangement links TRBV6-1 to TRBJ2-3; D may be TRBD2 (7 bases). V was clipped by 2 bases and J by 6 bases, with 15 bases between them. The CDR3 is 15 amino acids. Germline V lookup: CDR1 MNHNS, CDR2 SASEGT. The CDR3 DNA reads TGTGCCAGCAGTGAATTGAGGGGGGGCCCGGATACGCAGTATTTT. Protein sequence: CASSELRGGPDTQYF.

Remarks on this clone: The sample holds other DNA sequences that translate to the same CDR3. The V call is TRBV9, the J call TRBJ2-1; D call uncertain. Germline V gene lookup returns CDR1 SGDLS and CDR2 YYNGEE. The ends were cut back, 0 bases at V and 1 base at J, with 8 bases in the middle. This CDR3 is 15 amino acids long. The DNA of the CDR3 is TGTGCCAGCAGCGTAGTAGGGTCATCCTACAATGAGCAGTTCTTC. It translates to CASSVVGSSYNEQFF.

V usage is TRBV28 and J usage is TRBJ2-1; D remains unclear. V was pared by 6 bases and J by 0 bases, with 18 bases between. In germline, CDR1 is MDHEN, CDR2 SYDVKM. The CDR3 extends over 17 amino acids. In nucleotides, the CDR3 is TGTGCCAGCAGCCTCCGCGGCACCCCAAGCTCCTACAATGAGCAGTTCTTC. Its translation: CASSLRGTPSSYNEQFF.

The chain recombines TRBV19 with TRBJ2-7, with TRBD2 matching 13 bases. Germline trimming cut 5 bases from V and 2 bases from J; bases unmatched to any gene: 9. The germline V gene encodes CDR1 LNHDA and CDR2 SQIVND (reference sequence). This CDR3 comprises 17 residues. The DNA of the CDR3 is TGTGCCAGTAGTCACCCGACTAGCGGGAGGTCTCCCTACGAGCAGTACTTC. Translating gives CASSHPTSGRSPYEQYF.

The chain combines TRBV9 with TRBJ2-1; no firm D call. The CDR3 totals 17 residues. Germline V gene data show CDR1 as SGDLS and CDR2 as YYNGEE. The V gene lost 0 bases and the J gene lost 0 bases, with 13 bases spanning the gap. CDR3 in DNA: TGTGCCAGCAGCGTAGTTGCGGAGCCAACCTCCTACAATGAGCAGTTCTTC. This gives the protein CASSVVAEPTSYNEQFF.

This sequence joins TRBV20-1 and TRBJ2-7; D unclear. Germline lookup yields CDR1 DFQATT and CDR2 SNEGSKA (reference sequence). The ends were cut back, 6 bases at V and 3 bases at J, with 6 bases in the middle. CDR3 length: 10 amino acids. CDR3 in amino acids: CSAIFYEQYF. The CDR3 DNA reads TGCAGTGCCATTTTCTACGAGCAGTACTTC.

The chain joins TRBV29-1 to TRBJ2-7; weak D call: TRBD1 (5 bases). Germline V gene data show CDR1 as SQVTM and CDR2 as ANQGSEA. The CDR3 runs 12 residues. The V and J ends lost 7 bases and 3 bases respectively, with 13 bases between them. For the CDR3, the DNA is TGCAGCGGTGGGTGGGGCCGCTACGAGCAGTACTTC. Translating gives CSGGWGRYEQYF.

This chain uses TRBV4-3 with TRBJ2-7; D is perhaps TRBD2 (6 bases). CDR1 is LGHNA and CDR2 is YSLEER in the germline V gene. The CDR3 has 16 amino acids. With 4 bases removed from V and 3 bases from J, the gap between germline ends came to 19 bases. This chain's CDR3 is CASSPRLEGRLYEQYF. Written as DNA, the CDR3 is TGCGCCAGCAGCCCTCGGTTGGAGGGTCGACTCTACGAGCAGTACTTC.

V and J are TRBV27 and TRBJ2-7, with 11 bases lining up with TRBD2. Germline V gene lookup returns CDR1 MNHEY and CDR2 SMNVEV (reference sequence). Germline trimming cut 6 bases from V and 7 bases from J; bases unmatched to any gene: 11. This CDR3 has 15 residues. The CDR3 protein is CASSPSSGGSIEQYF. The CDR3 DNA reads TGTGCCAGCAGCCCGTCTAGCGGGGGGTCGATAGAGCAGTACTTC.

The rearrangement links TRBV4-3 to TRBJ2-1; tentative D call: TRBD1 (8 bases). The CDR3 runs to 17 residues. CDR1 and CDR2 from the germline V gene are LGHNA and YSLEER. Trimming took off 3 bases at V and 4 bases at J, with 19 bases between the two ends. CDR3 region: CASSQDPQGGGYNEQFF. The CDR3 nucleotides read TGCGCCAGCAGCCAGGACCCACAGGGGGGAGGGTACAATGAGCAGTTCTTC.